The 21 T cell receptor beta chains below come from one sample, sequenced in a study of cytomegalovirus exposure and HLA in healthy donors. The PCR employed 60 Vbeta primers together with 13 Jbeta primers. The repertoire was sequenced with immunoSEQ multiplex PCR; TCRdb's copy has only in-frame clones and lacks some. The sample consists of a few hundred thousand clones, 80% to 95% of them appearing once. Sequenced: PBMCs. The receptors stem from a girl aged 2 to 10 in good health and CMV-seronegative.

V usage is TRBV7-8 and J usage is TRBJ2-7; 8 nucleotides line up with TRBD1. Trimming removed 1 base from V and 0 bases from J; junction bases left unmatched: 2. Germline assignment: CDR1 SGHVS and CDR2 FQNEAQ. The CDR3 is 15 amino acids. This chain's CDR3 is CASSLGDRTSYEQYF. CDR3 DNA: TGTGCCAGCAGCTTAGGGGACAGGACCTCCTACGAGCAGTACTTC.

This chain joins TRBV30 and TRBJ1-1; 7 nucleotides match TRBD1. Germline V gene lookup returns CDR1 GTSNPN and CDR2 SVGIG (reference sequence). The CDR3 sequence is 14 residues long. With V trimmed by 3 bases and J by 1 base, 5 bases remained unmatched. The CDR3 here is CAWRAPGGNTEAFF. The CDR3 DNA is TGTGCCTGGAGAGCCCCAGGGGGGAACACTGAAGCTTTCTTT.

CDR3 sequence (DNA): TGCAGCGTCGGGGGGGCAGATACGCAGTATTTT. Its translation: CSVGGADTQYF. The rearrangement uses TRBV29-1 and TRBJ2-3; 8 bases are shared with TRBD2. The CDR3 totals 11 residues. The germline gives CDR1 SQVTM, CDR2 ANQGSEA. V was clipped by 6 bases and J by 4 bases; unmatched bases: 0.

J is TRBJ1-1 and V is TRBV29-1; D remains unclear. V gave up 1 base and J gave up 0 bases, with 9 bases separating them. The germline V gene has CDR1 SQVTM and CDR2 ANQGSEA. This CDR3 spans 14 amino acids. CDR3 DNA sequence: TGCAGCGTTGAAGGCCACCACATGAACACTGAAGCTTTCTTT. Translating gives CSVEGHHMNTEAFF.

The V gene is TRBV4-1, the J gene TRBJ2-7, with 12 bases matching TRBD2. Germline V lookup: CDR1 MGHRA, CDR2 YSYEKL. The trim removed 3 bases at V and 3 bases at J, leaving 3 bases unmatched. The CDR3 is made up of 15 amino acids. CDR3 bases: TGCGCCAGCAGCCAGAGGACTAGCGGGGACTACGAGCAGTACTTC. Encoded protein: CASSQRTSGDYEQYF.

J is TRBJ2-7 and V is TRBV10-2; 10 bases align to TRBD1. The CDR3 totals 13 residues. In germline, CDR1 is WSHSY, CDR2 SAAADI. J was trimmed by 5 bases and V by 6 bases; bases with no gene match: 4. CDR3: CASSRDRGHEQYF. The CDR3 nucleotides read TGCGCCAGCAGCCGGGACAGGGGCCACGAGCAGTACTTC.

The chain has TRBV30 and TRBJ2-1, with a weak D call TRBD1 (5 bases). Germline CDR1 GTSNPN, CDR2 SVGIG (reference sequence). Trimming shortened V by 0 bases and J by 9 bases, and 12 bases separated the two germline ends. CDR3 length equals 13 residues. Here the CDR3 DNA reads TGTGCCTGGAGTGTTAGGGGCAGGAGTGAGCAGTTCTTC. Encoded protein: CAWSVRGRSEQFF.

The rearrangement uses TRBV2 and TRBJ1-1; possibly TRBD1 for D (6 bases). V gave up 6 bases and J gave up 0 bases, with 8 bases separating them. CDR1 is SNHLY, CDR2 FYNNEI, per germline. The CDR3 length is 13 residues. The CDR3 sequence is CASRTGMNTEAFF. The DNA for the CDR3 is TGTGCCAGCAGAACAGGGATGAACACTGAAGCTTTCTTT. The complete variable domain, with remaining parts taken from reference TRBV2 and TRBJ1-1, reads EPEVTQTPSHQVTQMGQEVILRCVPISNHLYFYWYRQILGQKVEFLVSFYNNEISEKSEIFDDQFSVERPDGSNFTLKIRSTKLEDSAMYFCASRTGMNTEAFFGQGTRLTVV.

The V gene is TRBV27, the J gene TRBJ2-2; possible D gene TRBD2, 5 bases. This CDR3 comprises 13 residues. The V gene's germline CDR1 is MNHEY and CDR2 SMNVEV (reference sequence). Trimming took 3 bases from V and 5 from J, leaving 7 bases between them. The CDR3 nucleotides are TGTGCCAGCAGTTTCGGAGGAACCGGGGAGCTGTTTTTT. This gives the protein CASSFGGTGELFF.

CDR3 in DNA: TGTGCCAGCAGTTCCGGGACAGGGACGAGAAATGAGCAGTTCTTC. It is translated as CASSSGTGTRNEQFF. The chain has TRBV6-1 and TRBJ2-1; 9 bases map to TRBD1. The CDR3 is made up of 15 amino acids. With 5 bases clipped from V and 7 bases from J, the junction kept 9 bases outside the gene matches. CDR1 and CDR2 (germline): MNHNS, SASEGT.

The chain employs TRBV2 and TRBJ2-1; perhaps TRBD2 as D (5 bases). There are 15 residues in the CDR3. V was shortened by 8 bases and J by 0 bases, with 14 bases between the two germline ends. Germline CDR1 is SNHLY and CDR2 is FYNNEI. Here the CDR3 reads CASGSLADSYNEQFF. CDR3 bases: TGTGCCAGCGGAAGTCTAGCCGACTCCTACAATGAGCAGTTCTTC.

This chain links TRBV11-2 with TRBJ2-7; TRBD1 aligns across 10 bases. Germline CDR1 is SGHAT and CDR2 is FQNNGV. CDR3 size: 18 residues. V trimming: 4 bases; J trimming: 4 bases; junction bases outside the gene matches: 16. As DNA, the CDR3 is TGTGCCAGCAGCTCATACGATCCAACGGGACAGGGGACTTACGAGCAGTACTTC. It encodes CASSSYDPTGQGTYEQYF. The full variable domain, completed using reference TRBV11-2 and TRBJ2-7, is EAGVAQSPRYKIIEKRQSVAFWCNPISGHATLYWYQQILGQGPKLLIQFQNNGVVDDSQLPKDRFSAERLKGVDSTLKIQPAKLEDSAVYLCASSSYDPTGQGTYEQYFGPGTRLTVT.

V and J are TRBV6-5 and TRBJ1-6; tentatively, D is TRBD1 (5 bases). Trimming took 5 bases from V and 3 from J, leaving 8 bases between them. The CDR3 loop spans 14 amino acids. The germline CDR1 and CDR2 sequences are MNHEY and SVGAGI. CDR3 sequence reads: CASSTRDYNSPLHF. In DNA form, the CDR3 reads TGTGCCAGCAGTACCAGGGACTATAATTCACCCCTCCACTTT.

The CDR3 region is CSVAGGVVETQYF. The CDR3 nucleotides read TGCAGCGTTGCGGGGGGGGTCGTAGAGACCCAGTACTTC. V is TRBV29-1 and J is TRBJ2-5; the match to TRBD2 covers 8 bases. The CDR3 has 13 residues. Per the germline V gene, CDR1 is SQVTM and CDR2 is ANQGSEA. V was clipped by 4 bases and J by 4 bases; unmatched bases: 5.

V and J are TRBV30 and TRBJ2-3; 10 positions match TRBD2. With V trimmed by 0 bases and J by 6 bases, 12 bases remained unmatched. CDR1 is GTSNPN, CDR2 SVGIG, per germline (reference sequence). This CDR3 has 17 amino acids. CDR3 in amino acids: CAWSVRPGLASSDTQYF. The DNA of the CDR3 is TGTGCCTGGAGTGTACGTCCGGGACTAGCGAGTAGTGATACGCAGTATTTT.

The genes are TRBV12-5 and TRBJ1-2; 8 nucleotides align to TRBD1. The CDR3 has 18 residues. Germline V gene data show CDR1 as LGHNT and CDR2 as FRNRAP. V was pared by 0 bases and J by 5 bases, with 14 bases of the junction left unmatched. The chain's CDR3 is CASGLVNQRQGPPYGYTF. The CDR3 DNA reads TGTGCTAGTGGTTTGGTAAACCAGAGACAGGGGCCCCCATATGGCTACACCTTC.

The chain recombines TRBV7-8 with TRBJ1-2; 8 bases align to TRBD1. The trim removed 3 bases at V and 6 bases at J, leaving 12 bases unmatched. The length of the CDR3 is 16 residues. Germline values: CDR1 SGHVS, CDR2 FQNEAQ. CDR3 DNA: TGTGCCAGCAGCTTGGGCCAGAGGCAGGGGGCCGATGGCTACACCTTC. Amino acids: CASSLGQRQGADGYTF.

The chain carries TRBV13 and TRBJ2-4; a weak D match, TRBD1 (6 bases). CDR3 length: 12 residues. CDR1 and CDR2 (germline): PRHDT, FYEKMQ (reference sequence). With 5 bases removed from V and 14 bases from J, the gap between germline ends came to 16 bases. The CDR3 reads CASSPPGQTKYF. CDR3 coding DNA: TGTGCCAGCAGCCCCCCAGGACAGACAAAGTACTTC.

The J gene is TRBJ2-7, the V gene TRBV27; D possibly corresponds to TRBD2 (5 bases). Trimming cost V 4 bases and J 6 bases, with 13 bases left between them. Germline CDR1 MNHEY, CDR2 SMNVEV (reference sequence). The CDR3 length is 13 residues. CDR3 loop: CASSYLDSAEQYF. The CDR3 DNA reads as TGTGCCAGCAGTTACCTGGACTCGGCCGAGCAGTACTTC.

The chain combines TRBV20-1 with TRBJ1-1; D is uncertain. V dropped 0 bases and J dropped 8 bases, with 7 bases sitting between them. The length of the CDR3 is 11 residues. Germline CDR1 is DFQATT and CDR2 is SNEGSKA (reference sequence). The CDR3 DNA reads as TGCAGTGCTAGAGATCTCCCCGAAGCTTTCTTT. Amino acids: CSARDLPEAFF.

The chain uses TRBV5-1 and TRBJ1-5; 9 bases fit TRBD1. Germline CDR1 SGHRS, CDR2 YFSETQ. V shed 0 bases, J shed 2 bases, and the junction held 0 bases outside the gene matches. The CDR3 has 15 amino acids. CDR3 nucleotides: TGCGCCAGCAGCTTGGGGGACAGGGGCAATCAGCCCCAGCATTTT. Translated, it gives CASSLGDRGNQPQHF.